One and the same sample provided the 31 T cell receptor beta chains below, sequenced in a study of blood T cell repertoires in COVID-19. The repertoire was sequenced with immunoSEQ multiplex PCR; TCRdb's copy has only in-frame clones and lacks some. The data show about 170,000 clones, about 91% seen once. Sequences were obtained from PBMCs or T cells enriched from blood (not recorded which). The receptors shown here come from a woman aged 18-35 years who had recovered from COVID-19.

The V gene is TRBV11-1, the J gene TRBJ2-3, with unresolved D. The V gene lost 5 bases and the J gene lost 2 bases, with 8 bases spanning the gap. Germline CDR1 reads SGHAT; CDR2 reads FQDESV (reference sequence). This CDR3 is 13 amino acids long. CDR3: CASSDTTTDTQYF. In nucleotides, the CDR3 is TGTGCCAGCAGCGATACTACCACAGATACGCAGTATTTT.

The chain is built from TRBV10-3 and TRBJ2-1; maybe TRBD1 (5 bases). The CDR3 length is 14 residues. V was shortened by 3 bases and J by 7 bases, with 13 bases between the two germline ends. CDR1 and CDR2 (germline): ENHRY, SYGVKD. The CDR3 loop reads CAISDLDSLNEQFF. Written as DNA, the CDR3 is TGTGCCATCAGTGACCTCGACAGTCTGAATGAGCAGTTCTTC.

V gene TRBV5-4 combines with J gene TRBJ2-7, with D perhaps TRBD2 (5 bases). The CDR3 runs to 13 residues. CDR1 is SGHNT, CDR2 YYREEE, per germline (reference sequence). Trimming stripped 4 bases from V and 3 bases from J, with 11 bases between. The CDR3 loop is CASSPPGNYEQYF. For the CDR3, the DNA is TGTGCCAGCAGCCCCCCGGGGAACTACGAGCAGTACTTC.

A single count supports this clone. This sequence joins TRBV7-9 and TRBJ2-1, with 9 bases identical to TRBD1. Germline assignment: CDR1 SEHNR and CDR2 FQNEAQ (reference sequence). The CDR3 has 11 amino acids. After removal of 4 bases from V and 14 bases from J, the junction contained 3 bases not matched to a gene. In DNA, the CDR3 is TGTGCCAGCAGCTCTGACAGGGGGGAGTTCTTC. Its translation is CASSSDRGEFF.

The chain couples TRBV6-1 to TRBJ2-1; 7 bases are shared with TRBD2. V dropped 2 bases and J dropped 10; count of bases not matched to a gene: 14. CDR1 is MNHNS, CDR2 SASEGT, per germline. This CDR3 is built from 16 residues. DNA of the CDR3: TGTGCCAGCAGTGAAATCGGCGGGAGTGGGCACAGCGAGCAGTTCTTC. It encodes CASSEIGGSGHSEQFF.

This clone occurred a few times. J is TRBJ2-6 and V is TRBV5-1, with D possibly being TRBD2 (5 bases). Trimming cost V 0 bases and J 1 base, with 20 bases left between them. Germline CDR1 and CDR2: SGHRS and YFSETQ. CDR3 length: 20 residues. The CDR3 reads CASSLEEVGKELSGANVLTF. The CDR3 nucleotides read TGCGCCAGCAGCTTGGAGGAGGTGGGGAAGGAGCTATCTGGGGCCAACGTCCTGACTTTC.

This clone was recorded once. J is TRBJ2-7 and V is TRBV7-2; D not certain. The CDR3 sequence is 13 residues long. The germline V gene encodes CDR1 SGHTA and CDR2 FQGNSA. The V end was cut by 2 bases, the J end by 6 bases, with 11 bases between. Written as DNA, the CDR3 is TGTGCCAGCAGCTTATCGAGAGGAGCCGAGCAGTACTTC. It specifies CASSLSRGAEQYF. The variable domain in full, with the rest retrieved from reference TRBV7-2 and TRBJ2-7, is GAGVSQSPSNKVTEKGKDVELRCDPISGHTALYWYRQSLGQGLEFLIYFQGNSAPDKSGLPSDRFSAERTGGSVSTLTIQRTQQEDSAVYLCASSLSRGAEQYFGPGTRLTVT.

J is TRBJ2-1 and V is TRBV7-9; D is unresolved. The CDR3 spans 12 residues. Trimming stripped 6 bases from V and 7 bases from J, with 10 bases between. Germline CDR1 and CDR2: SEHNR and FQNEAQ (reference sequence). DNA for the CDR3: TGTGCCAGCAGTCGACTTGGGAATGAGCAGTTCTTC. Protein sequence: CASSRLGNEQFF.

J is TRBJ2-5 and V is TRBV5-4, with 9 bases matching TRBD1. The CDR3 is 14 amino acids. V gave up 7 bases and J gave up 2 bases; unmatched junction bases: 6. Germline values: CDR1 SGHNT, CDR2 YYREEE (reference sequence). CDR3 loop: CASGGTGQQETQYF. Here the CDR3 DNA reads TGTGCCAGCGGCGGGACAGGGCAACAAGAGACCCAGTACTTC. The variable domain in full, completed from reference TRBV5-4 and TRBJ2-5, reads ETGVTQSPTHLIKTRGQQVTLRCSSQSGHNTVSWYQQALGQGPQFIFQYYREEENGRGNFPPRFSGLQFPNYSSELNVNALELDDSALYLCASGGTGQQETQYFGPGTRLLVL.

Here the CDR3 reads CASSLIQGGSQETQYF. CDR3 nucleotide sequence: TGTGCCAGCAGTTTAATTCAGGGTGGAAGCCAAGAGACCCAGTACTTC. This chain connects TRBV28 to TRBJ2-5; the D gene is possibly TRBD1 (5 bases). Germline V lookup: CDR1 MDHEN, CDR2 SYDVKM. The CDR3 is 16 residues long. Trimming stripped 2 bases from V and 1 base from J, with 14 bases between.

The chain recombines TRBV5-4 with TRBJ2-3; TRBD2 matches 11 bases. Trimming cost V 4 bases and J 5 bases; bases outside gene matches: 9. The CDR3 loop spans 16 amino acids. The germline gives CDR1 SGHNT, CDR2 YYREEE (reference sequence). CDR3 loop: CASSALAGAGKDTQYF. The CDR3 DNA is TGTGCCAGCAGCGCACTAGCGGGAGCTGGGAAAGATACGCAGTATTTT.

Only one count was recorded for this clone. The J gene is TRBJ2-7, the V gene TRBV5-1, with a tentative D call TRBD1 (6 bases). V lost 4 bases and J 3 bases, leaving 11 bases between the germline ends. Germline values: CDR1 SGHRS, CDR2 YFSETQ. CDR3 length: 13 residues. CDR3 bases: TGCGCCAGCAGCCCAGGACAGCACTACGAGCAGTACTTC. Residues: CASSPGQHYEQYF. Complete variable domain (other parts from reference TRBV5-1 and TRBJ2-7): KAGVTQTPRYLIKTRGQQVTLSCSPISGHRSVSWYQQTPGQGLQFLFEYFSETQRNKGNFPGRFSGRQFSNSRSEMNVSTLELGDSALYLCASSPGQHYEQYFGPGTRLTVT.

This rearrangement joins TRBV27 to TRBJ1-1; maybe TRBD1 (6 bases). Trimming left V 5 bases short and J 10 bases short, with 17 bases between. Germline V gives CDR1 MNHEY, CDR2 SMNVEV (reference sequence). This CDR3 has 13 residues. As DNA, the CDR3 is TGTGCCAGCAGTCTCTTCAGGGGTGGTCGAGCTTTCTTT. It yields the protein CASSLFRGGRAFF.

V is TRBV5-1 and J is TRBJ2-7; a weak D match, TRBD2 (5 bases). The V and J ends lost 4 bases and 5 bases respectively, with 16 bases between them. This CDR3 is 14 amino acids long. Per germline, CDR1 SGHRS and CDR2 YFSETQ. The CDR3 sequence is CASSPPRARDEQYF. The CDR3 coding sequence is TGCGCCAGCAGCCCGCCAAGGGCGAGGGACGAGCAGTACTTC. Looking up the rest from reference TRBV5-1 and TRBJ2-7 gives the full variable domain: KAGVTQTPRYLIKTRGQQVTLSCSPISGHRSVSWYQQTPGQGLQFLFEYFSETQRNKGNFPGRFSGRQFSNSRSEMNVSTLELGDSALYLCASSPPRARDEQYFGPGTRLTVT.

The chain uses TRBV3-1 (or the pseudogene TRBV3-2) and TRBJ2-1; D is unclear. V lost 0 bases to trimming and J lost 0 bases, with 6 bases between them. The CDR3 consists of 15 residues. Germline loops: CDR1 LGHDT, CDR2 YNNKEL (reference sequence). The CDR3 DNA reads TGTGCCAGCAGCCAAGATAGCAGCTCCTACAATGAGCAGTTCTTC. This sequence encodes CASSQDSSSYNEQFF.

This clone was recorded only once. V and J are TRBV6-4 and TRBJ2-2, with 15 bases fitting TRBD2. V lost 2 bases to trimming and J lost 4 bases; unmatched junction nucleotides: 2. This CDR3 spans 17 amino acids. Germline CDR1 and CDR2: MRHNA and SNTAGT. The CDR3 DNA reads as TGTGCCAGCAGTGACCGGACTAGCGGGAGGGCCACCGGGGAGCTGTTTTTT. Protein: CASSDRTSGRATGELFF.

This clone came up once. This chain uses TRBV4-3 with TRBJ1-6; perhaps TRBD1 as D (5 bases). Germline V gene lookup returns CDR1 LGHNA and CDR2 YSLEER. The CDR3 has 16 residues. V lost 0 bases to trimming and J lost 9 bases, with 15 bases between them. The CDR3 coding sequence is TGCGCCAGCAGCCAAGATCCGCCAGGGATGGGTTCACCCCTCCACTTT. Its protein product is CASSQDPPGMGSPLHF.

The V call is TRBV9, the J call TRBJ1-3; D uncertain. Germline CDR1 SGDLS, CDR2 YYNGEE. The V and J ends lost 3 bases and 0 bases respectively, with 16 bases between them. This CDR3 is built from 17 residues. The CDR3 loop reads CASSALLLAGSGNTIYF. The CDR3 coding sequence is TGTGCCAGCAGCGCTCTCCTACTCGCAGGCTCTGGAAACACCATATATTTT.

The genes are TRBV5-6 and TRBJ2-1; no reliable D call. The V end lost 4 bases, the J end lost 8 bases, and 16 bases lay between the germline ends. Germline V gives CDR1 SGHDT, CDR2 YYEEEE. The CDR3 spans 14 residues. The CDR3 sequence: CASSPSWPFDEQFF. CDR3 DNA sequence: TGTGCCAGCAGCCCTTCTTGGCCGTTCGATGAGCAGTTCTTC.

This chain joins TRBV7-6 and TRBJ1-1; 12 bases agree with TRBD1. In germline, CDR1 is SGHVS, CDR2 FNYEAQ. The ends lost 3 bases at V and 7 bases at J; junction bases unmatched: 3. This CDR3 has 14 amino acids. CDR3 region: CASSLGTGGNEAFF. CDR3 DNA sequence: TGTGCCAGCAGCTTGGGGACAGGGGGCAATGAAGCTTTCTTT.

The chain combines TRBV2 with TRBJ2-5; 10 bases agree with TRBD2. The CDR3 is 16 residues long. The germline CDR1 and CDR2 sequences are SNHLY and FYNNEI. V gave up 8 bases and J gave up 5 bases; unmatched junction bases: 14. Here the CDR3 reads CASSLSSGSRRETQYF. In DNA, the CDR3 is TGTGCCAGCTCTCTCTCTAGCGGGAGTAGAAGGGAGACCCAGTACTTC.

The V gene is TRBV7-3, the J gene TRBJ2-1, with TRBD2 matching over 15 bases. Germline V gene lookup returns CDR1 SGHTA and CDR2 FQGTGA. This CDR3 spans 17 amino acids. Trimming removed 5 bases from V and 5 bases from J; junction bases left unmatched: 7. DNA for the CDR3: TGTGCCAGCAGCCCGGGACTAGCGGGAGGAGAGGACAATGAGCAGTTCTTC. It translates to CASSPGLAGGEDNEQFF.

This chain uses TRBV19 with TRBJ2-3; no clear D. Trimming removed 9 bases at V and 2 bases at J, with 12 bases between. The CDR3 loop spans 13 amino acids. Germline V CDR1 and CDR2: LNHDA, SQIVND (reference sequence). The CDR3 bases are TGTGCCAGCGGCCGGAGACTCACAGATACGCAGTATTTT. This encodes CASGRRLTDTQYF. Drawing the rest from reference TRBV19 and TRBJ2-3, the complete variable domain is DGGITQSPKYLFRKEGQNVTLSCEQNLNHDAMYWYRQDPGQGLRLIYYSQIVNDFQKGDIAEGYSVSREKKESFPLTVTSAQKNPTAFYLCASGRRLTDTQYFGPGTRLTVL.

The chain has TRBV28 and TRBJ2-7, with unresolved D. V was pared by 5 bases and J by 4 bases, with 12 bases between. The germline gives CDR1 MDHEN, CDR2 SYDVKM. This CDR3 contains 13 residues. CDR3: CASSPKTEYEQYF. DNA of the CDR3: TGTGCCAGCAGTCCCAAAACGGAGTACGAGCAGTACTTC.

This chain uses TRBV11-2 with TRBJ2-7, with 8 bases fitting TRBD1. CDR1 is SGHAT and CDR2 is FQNNGV in the germline V gene. V dropped 3 bases and J dropped 3; count of bases not matched to a gene: 10. The CDR3 consists of 16 residues. The CDR3 sequence: CASSFPFEDRVYEQYF. In DNA, the CDR3 is TGTGCCAGCAGCTTTCCCTTCGAGGACAGGGTCTACGAGCAGTACTTC.

The V gene is TRBV28, the J gene TRBJ1-1; D gene unclear. CDR1 and CDR2 (germline): MDHEN, SYDVKM. The CDR3 is 13 residues long. V lost 2 bases and J 11 bases, leaving 15 bases between the germline ends. CDR3 DNA sequence: TGTGCCAGCAGTTTACCTACAGTTAGAGGGGCTTTCTTT. Protein: CASSLPTVRGAFF.

The chain links TRBV5-4 to TRBJ2-1, with TRBD2 identical over 15 bases. Germline V CDR1 and CDR2: SGHNT, YYREEE (reference sequence). This CDR3 region has 16 residues. Trimming cost V 4 bases and J 6 bases; bases outside gene matches: 5. DNA for the CDR3: TGTGCCAGCAGCCCCGGGACTAGCGGGAGGCGCAATGAGCAGTTCTTC. Its translation is CASSPGTSGRRNEQFF.

The V call is TRBV5-4, the J call TRBJ2-7; 7 bases map to TRBD2. Germline V gives CDR1 SGHNT, CDR2 YYREEE (reference sequence). CDR3 length: 14 amino acids. Trimming at V came to 1 base and at J to 6 bases, leaving 7 bases not matched to a gene. CDR3 in DNA: TGTGCCAGCAGCTTGACTAGCGAAACGCGCGAGCAGTACTTC. As protein: CASSLTSETREQYF.

The V gene is TRBV7-8, the J gene TRBJ1-4, with D possibly TRBD1 on 5 matching bases. The CDR3 length is 20 residues. V was clipped by 5 bases and J by 4 bases, with 29 bases between them. Germline V lookup: CDR1 SGHVS, CDR2 FQNEAQ. The CDR3 protein is CASSANPPGLRLLRNEKLFF. DNA of the CDR3: TGTGCCAGCAGCGCAAACCCTCCGGGACTTCGACTACTCCGTAATGAAAAACTGTTTTTT.

The chain employs TRBV11-3 and TRBJ2-2, with 7 bases aligning to TRBD1. This CDR3 region has 14 residues. Looked up from germline, CDR1 is SGHNT and CDR2 is YENEEA. With 5 bases clipped from V and 7 bases from J, the junction kept 7 bases outside the gene matches. The CDR3 spells CASSMTGLGGELFF. DNA of the CDR3: TGTGCCAGCAGCATGACAGGGCTGGGCGGGGAGCTGTTTTTT.

The chain uses TRBV6-6 and TRBJ2-3, with 7 bases that match TRBD2. V trimming: 5 bases; J trimming: 0 bases; junction bases outside the gene matches: 2. The CDR3 covers 14 residues. From germline, CDR1 is MNHNY and CDR2 SVGAGI (reference sequence). The CDR3 DNA sequence: TGTGCCAGCAGTCCACTAGCGAGCACAGATACGCAGTATTTT. The encoded protein is CASSPLASTDTQYF.